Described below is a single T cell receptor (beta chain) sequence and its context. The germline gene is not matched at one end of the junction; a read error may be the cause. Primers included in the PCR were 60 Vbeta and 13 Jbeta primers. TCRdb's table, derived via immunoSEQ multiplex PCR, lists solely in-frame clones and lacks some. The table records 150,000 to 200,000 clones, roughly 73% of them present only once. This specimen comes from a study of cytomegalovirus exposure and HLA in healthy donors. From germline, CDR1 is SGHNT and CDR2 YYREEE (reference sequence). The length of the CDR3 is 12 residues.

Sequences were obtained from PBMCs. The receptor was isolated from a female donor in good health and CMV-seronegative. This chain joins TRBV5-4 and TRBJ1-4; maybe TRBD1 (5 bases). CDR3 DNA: TGTGCCAGCAGCTTGGTAGCGGGGACTCCCCTTTTT. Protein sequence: CASSLVAGTPLF.